This TCR beta chain derives from a study of beta chain features in type 1 diabetes. Notes on the study in general: Shorter templates might be favored by PCR, and equally so in patients and in controls. Sampled from patients, naive, central memory and Treg TCRB repertoires appeared more similar than those sampled from healthy donors.

Expressed TCRB transcripts were sequenced because the entire RNA isolate underwent reverse transcription. An average approximately 3.7 million reads came from naive, central memory and regulatory T cell samples. The assay was immunoSEQ multiplex PCR, and TCRdb's table has in-frame clones only and misses some. The table has about 44,000 clones, roughly half seen once; the top ten hold roughly 2%. CDR3 length: 15 residues. The junction had 5 bases not matched to a gene; V was cut back by 5 bases and J by 1 base. The germline V gene has CDR1 SGHAT and CDR2 FQNNGV. This clone appeared once. Its target is unknown. Additional DNA sequences in this sample encode the identical CDR3.

This chain connects TRBV11-2 to TRBJ1-2; 9 nucleotides match TRBD1. Sequencing used Tregs from blood. This TCR was recovered from a woman in her late teens or twenties in good health. The CDR3 DNA sequence: TGTGCCAGCAGCCTAGGACAGGGGTTTAACTATGGCTACACCTTC. Residues: CASSLGQGFNYGYTF.